These 14 T cell receptor beta chains came from one sample sequenced in a study of blood T cells in healthy people across ages. A second 7 to 11 cycle PCR used barcoded and J-beta primers. TCRdb independently ran MiXCR on the 5' RACE reads; one entry per CDR3 protein. The repertoire includes about 1.4 million distinct CDR3 sequences, 45% to 70% of them detected once, and 6.7% sits in the top ten. The sequenced sample consisted of blood. The source of these receptors is a man aged 18 to 29 in good health.

The J gene is TRBJ2-1, the V gene TRBV3-1; D not certain. The germline gives CDR1 LGHDT, CDR2 YNNKEL (reference sequence). Between the trimmed V and J ends, which lost 2 bases and 1 base, there was a span of 12 bases. This CDR3 has 16 residues. The CDR3 bases are TGTGCCAGCAGCCAACGCCGTGGGGTTTCCTACAATGAGCAGTTCTTC. Translation gives CASSQRRGVSYNEQFF.

This clonotype was counted a few times. In nucleotides, the CDR3 is TGTGCCAGCTCACAACCGGGACAGGGGGAGACCTACGAGCAGTACTTC. It codes for CASSQPGQGETYEQYF. The chain recombines TRBV18 with TRBJ2-4; 11 positions match TRBD1. The DNA end favors TRBJ2-7, so the J call may be wrong. Germline CDR1 KGHSH, CDR2 LQKENI. This CDR3 is 16 amino acids long.

The V gene is TRBV7-2, the J gene TRBJ2-1; possible D gene TRBD1, 6 bases. This CDR3 comprises 16 residues. The germline gives CDR1 SGHTA, CDR2 FQGNSA. Trimming took 5 bases from V and 2 from J, leaving 16 bases between them. CDR3 in DNA: TGTGCCAGCAGCCCACGTGGACACAGGGCCTACAATGAGCAGTTCTTC. Translating gives CASSPRGHRAYNEQFF.

The chain carries TRBV2 and TRBJ2-3, with 11 positions matching TRBD2. Germline loops: CDR1 SNHLY, CDR2 FYNNEI. Trimming took 4 bases from V and 6 from J; bases not matched to a gene: 6. This CDR3 has 15 amino acids. CDR3 amino acids: CASSANSGRADTQYF. The CDR3 nucleotides read TGTGCCAGCAGTGCGAATAGCGGGAGGGCGGATACGCAGTATTTT.

The J gene is TRBJ2-1, the V gene TRBV7-9, with 9 positions matching TRBD1. The CDR3 totals 18 residues. Germline V gives CDR1 SEHNR, CDR2 FQNEAQ (reference sequence). J lost 2 bases, V lost 1 base, and 9 bases had no gene match. The CDR3 DNA reads as TGTGCCAGCAGCTTAGGGGTAGCGGACAGGGGCCCCTACAATGAGCAGTTCTTC. It is translated as CASSLGVADRGPYNEQFF.

The V and J genes are TRBV24-1 and TRBJ1-2, with a possible D match to TRBD1 (5 bases). The CDR3 has 14 amino acids. Trimming pared 5 bases from V and 8 bases from J, leaving 17 bases between. The V gene's germline CDR1 is KGHDR and CDR2 SFDVKD. The CDR3 DNA is TGTGCCACCAGTGCCTCGGGTGCGGGGGAAGGCTACACCTTC. Amino acid sequence: CATSASGAGEGYTF.

This clonotype was counted only a few times. The genes are TRBV4-1 and TRBJ2-3; TRBD2 might be the D (5 bases). Germline loops: CDR1 MGHRA, CDR2 YSYEKL. There are 17 residues in the CDR3. V lost 0 bases and J 2 bases, leaving 15 bases between the germline ends. For the CDR3, the DNA is TGCGCCAGCAGCCAAGAGGACCGGAGGTCCCCCACAGATACGCAGTATTTT. Encoded protein: CASSQEDRRSPTDTQYF.

The V gene is TRBV27, the J gene TRBJ2-7; 8 bases match TRBD2. In germline, CDR1 is MNHEY, CDR2 SMNVEV (reference sequence). V lost 3 bases, J lost 3 bases, and 7 bases stayed unmatched. The CDR3 is 15 amino acids. The CDR3 sequence is CASSLFPGTSYEQYF. CDR3 coding DNA: TGTGCCAGCAGTTTGTTCCCTGGGACTAGCTACGAGCAGTACTTC.

The rearrangement uses TRBV5-1 and TRBJ1-1, with D perhaps matching TRBD1 (5 bases). CDR3 size: 13 residues. The V end lost 3 bases, the J end lost 4 bases, and 10 bases lay between the germline ends. Germline V gene sequence: CDR1 SGHRS, CDR2 YFSETQ. CDR3: CASSWDGGTEAFF. CDR3 sequence (DNA): TGCGCCAGCAGCTGGGACGGGGGCACTGAAGCTTTCTTT.

This clonotype was detected only once. The chain employs TRBV6-1 and TRBJ2-4, with D hard to call. This CDR3 region has 19 residues. The germline V gene encodes CDR1 MNHNS and CDR2 SASEGT. Trimming removed 7 bases from V and 1 base from J, with 26 bases in between. The CDR3 DNA follows: TGTGCCAGCACCAGAAGCTCTATAGGGCCTCCGGTGGCCAAAAACATTCAGTACTTC. It translates to CASTRSSIGPPVAKNIQYF.

The chain joins TRBV4-1 to TRBJ2-3; D ambiguous. Germline loops: CDR1 MGHRA, CDR2 YSYEKL. The CDR3 runs 15 residues. Trimming pared 1 base from V and 2 bases from J, leaving 10 bases between. The CDR3 loop is CASSQGGSDTDTQYF. CDR3 DNA sequence: TGCGCCAGCAGCCAAGGGGGATCGGACACAGATACGCAGTATTTT.

This clonotype was seen more than once but under ten times. The V call is TRBV6-5, the J call TRBJ1-2; D gene ambiguous. Germline V gives CDR1 MNHEY, CDR2 SVGAGI. CDR3 length equals 14 residues. V was clipped by 11 bases and J by 0 bases, with 16 bases between them. CDR3 sequence: CAAGAGGTNYGYTF. The CDR3 DNA is TGTGCCGCTGGCGCGGGCGGGACTAACTATGGCTACACCTTC.

J is TRBJ1-4 and V is TRBV5-6; tentative D call: TRBD1 (6 bases). The CDR3 is made up of 15 amino acids. Germline CDR1 reads SGHDT; CDR2 reads YYEEEE. The germline V and J ends were trimmed by 3 bases and 8 bases, with 17 bases remaining between them. The CDR3 sequence is CASSSRDPGVEKLFF. CDR3 DNA sequence: TGTGCCAGCAGCTCAAGAGACCCAGGGGTAGAAAAACTGTTTTTT.

In its sample, this clonotype was seen a few times. CDR3 amino acids: CSAPLPGGGGEQFF. CDR3 nucleotides: TGCAGTGCCCCTCTCCCAGGGGGCGGTGGTGAGCAGTTCTTC. The V gene is TRBV20-1, the J gene TRBJ2-1, with TRBD1 identical over 8 bases. The CDR3 sequence is 14 residues long. Trimming took 6 bases from V and 9 from J; bases not matched to a gene: 13. Germline loops: CDR1 DFQATT, CDR2 SNEGSKA (reference sequence).